The entry below gives a single T cell receptor beta chain sequence along with its context. The entry originates in a study of shared clonotypes between healthy human individuals. Study-wide background: Three CD4 naive, three CD4 memory, two CD8 naive and one CD8 memory plate were used per donor.

At the deep level, the assay was run. This table comes from immunoSEQ multiplex PCR, and its TCRdb copy is limited to in-frame clones, with some not included. The sample holds fewer than 400,000 clones, under 80% seen once. CD45RA+ naive and CD45RA-negative memory subsets were separated from CD4+ cells. V was shortened by 6 bases and J by 4 bases, with 12 bases between the two germline ends. Germline CDR1 is SGHVS and CDR2 is FNYEAQ. The CDR3 has 14 amino acids. This chain connects TRBV7-6 to TRBJ1-4; TRBD1 might be the D (5 bases). Sequencing was carried out using memory CD4+ T cells sorted from blood. This sample's subset: CD45RA-negative fraction. The TCR sequence derives from a man aged 25 to 40 in good health. Here the CDR3 reads CASSKGSINEKLFF. CDR3 DNA: TGTGCCAGCAGTAAGGGGTCAATTAATGAAAAACTGTTTTTT. The whole variable domain, filled in from reference TRBV7-6 and TRBJ1-4, reads GAGVSQSPRYKVTKRGQDVALRCDPISGHVSLYWYRQALGQGPEFLTYFNYEAQQDKSGLPNDRFSAERPEGSISTLTIQRTEQRDSAMYRCASSKGSINEKLFFGSGTQLSVL.